This record concerns one T cell receptor (beta chain) sequence. There is no known antigen for this receptor. No base-level quality is on record; no much larger clone is a single base apart. Genomic DNA was extracted from sorted cells for sequencing of the TCRbeta CDR3 region. TCRbeta CDR3 regions were sequenced using the immunoSEQ Assay. Not all clones reach the TCRdb copy of this immuneACCESS table, which keeps in-frame sequences only. Checked studies attribute under half of the gap to unresolved V genes and leave the rest unexplained. A total of 86,000 or so clones appear in this sample, 92% of them only once. The ten largest clones take up 2.5% to 3.5% of the sample. The data were taken from a study of OX40 agonist ivuxolimab in advanced cancers. With regard to the full study: Ivuxolimab was a fully human IgG2 agonistic monoclonal antibody targeting the costimulatory receptor OX40 (CD134). In the dose-escalation cohort, approximately 80% of patients were male, and the mean age was 60 years with a range of roughly 23 to 79. Three dose-escalation patients achieved partial responses, one with hepatocellular carcinoma and two with cutaneous melanoma. Of the roughly 51 patients in dose escalation, about 20 had hepatocellular carcinoma, around 15 had melanoma, 9 had renal cell carcinoma and 9 had head and neck cancer. Prior anti-PD-1, anti-PD-L1 or anti-CTLA-4 therapy was permitted, and approximately 42% of dose-escalation patients had received checkpoint inhibitors. The paper reports the monotherapy dose-escalation portion (N of about 51 patients) of the phase I ivuxolimab trial. The purpose of peripheral TCRbeta sequencing was to test whether ivuxolimab changed TCR sequence diversity and led to clonal T-cell expansion. Intravenous ivuxolimab was administered to patients every 2 weeks at six dose levels: 0.01, 0.1, 0.3, 1.5, 3 and 10 mg/kg. Study-level results and caveats: Low levels of normalized T-cell clonal expansion were also seen in some nonresponding patients. Antigen specificity was not determined for the clonally expanded peripheral T cells. In the 0.1-3.0 mg/kg groups, partial responders were among the patients with the lowest normalized peripheral clonal expansion, particularly in CD8+ T cells. After ivuxolimab, more expanded clones were found on average in CD8+ T cells than in CD4+ T cells. At doses of 0.1 to 3.0 mg/kg, clonal expansion of both CD4+ and CD8+ T cells in blood was seen between baseline and week 6.

The trial excluded patients who had a history of autoimmune disease or were on systemic immunosuppression. Peripheral blood for TCR sequencing was drawn from every dose cohort at baseline, at cycle 4 day 1 and at cycle 7 day 1. Samples were obtained from an open-label, multicenter, first-in-human phase I dose-escalation trial of ivuxolimab. Adults with locally advanced or metastatic head and neck squamous cell, hepatocellular, melanoma or renal cell carcinoma were enrolled in the trial. CD4+ and CD8+ T cells were sorted separately from peripheral blood before TCR sequencing. The CDR3 has 15 amino acids, counting the end cysteine and phenylalanine. Just the 45-base CDR3 DNA is kept, in frame starting at base 1. Per the germline V gene, SGHDT is the CDR1 and YYEEEE is the CDR2. V is shortened by 1 base, J by 8 bases, and the region joining them spans 16 bases.

The receptor was derived from an adult with an advanced solid tumor such as melanoma, head and neck, liver or kidney cancer. The source was CD4+ or CD8+ T cells sorted from blood, collected in a trial of the OX40 agonist ivuxolimab. This chain joins TRBV5-6 to TRBJ2-1; no confident D gene assignment can be made. The sequenced DNA is TGTGCCAGCAGCTTGCTCCGGGTTCGTTCCGATGAGCAGTTCTTC. Its translation reads: CASSLLRVRSDEQFF.